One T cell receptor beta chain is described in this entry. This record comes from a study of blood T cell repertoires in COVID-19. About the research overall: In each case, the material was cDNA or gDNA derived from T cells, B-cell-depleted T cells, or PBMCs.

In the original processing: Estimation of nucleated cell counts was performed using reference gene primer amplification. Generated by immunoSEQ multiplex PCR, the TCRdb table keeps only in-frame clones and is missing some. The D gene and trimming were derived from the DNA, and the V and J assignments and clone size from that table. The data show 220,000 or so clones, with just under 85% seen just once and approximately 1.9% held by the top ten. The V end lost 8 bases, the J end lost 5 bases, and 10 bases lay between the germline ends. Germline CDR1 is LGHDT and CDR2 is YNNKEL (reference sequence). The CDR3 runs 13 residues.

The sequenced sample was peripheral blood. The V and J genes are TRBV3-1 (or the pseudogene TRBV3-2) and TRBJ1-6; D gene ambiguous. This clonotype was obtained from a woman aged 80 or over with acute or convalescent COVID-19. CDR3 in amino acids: CASYGGHNSPLHF. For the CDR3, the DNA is TGTGCCAGCTACGGAGGGCATAATTCACCCCTCCACTTT.